One sample yielded the 4 T cell receptor beta chains listed below, sequenced in a study of cytomegalovirus exposure and HLA in healthy donors. PCR used 60 Vbeta primers and 13 Jbeta primers. TCRdb's table, derived via immunoSEQ multiplex PCR, lists solely in-frame clones and lacks some. The table shows fewer than 200,000 clones, with around 78% occurring only once. The source material was PBMCs. These receptors were collected from a female donor in good health and CMV-seronegative.

The chain employs TRBV21-1 and TRBJ1-5; the table's D gene call, TRBD1, was not cross checked with the DNA. TRBV21-1 is given as a pseudogene. CDR3 length equals 16 residues. The CDR3: CASSRPFQAKNQPQHF. The CDR3 bases are TGTGCCAGCAGTAGGCCATTCCAGGCAAAAAATCAGCCCCAGCATTTT.

This rearrangement joins TRBV4-3 to TRBJ2-3; 7 bases are a match to TRBD2. The CDR3 covers 13 residues. Trimming took 0 bases from V and 11 from J; bases not matched to a gene: 5. Germline loops: CDR1 LGHNA, CDR2 YSLEER. The CDR3 DNA sequence: TGCGCCAGCAGCCAAGAACTACTAGCGAAGCAGTATTTT. It yields the protein CASSQELLAKQYF.

This clone was seen a few times. The chain uses TRBV2 and TRBJ1-5, with a weak D call TRBD1 (5 bases). Germline CDR1 is SNHLY and CDR2 is FYNNEI. The ends were cut back, 5 bases at V and 2 bases at J, with 19 bases in the middle. The CDR3 is made up of 17 amino acids. CDR3 residues: CASSKGHGVGGNQPQHF. DNA for the CDR3: TGTGCCAGCAGTAAAGGACATGGAGTCGGGGGCAATCAGCCCCAGCATTTT.

The rearrangement joins TRBV5-1 to TRBJ1-4, with D possibly matching TRBD1 (5 bases). In germline, CDR1 is SGHRS, CDR2 YFSETQ. Trimming removed 2 bases from V and 4 bases from J, with 15 bases in between. The CDR3 covers 16 residues. CDR3 in DNA: TGCGCCAGCAGCTTATCTGCGACGGGGGGTAATGAAAAACTGTTTTTT. Translation: CASSLSATGGNEKLFF.